This is a list of T cell receptor beta chains from one sample in a study of shared clonotypes between healthy human individuals. The data were produced by immunoSEQ multiplex PCR, yet TCRdb's version contains in-frame clones alone and is incomplete. This sample yields over a million clones, of which approximately 70% are seen a single time; about 1.5% belongs to the top ten. Sample: memory CD4+ T cells sorted from blood. The receptors shown here come from a man younger than 30 in good health. Each CDR3 is given with its conserved first and last residue. The D gene is left open where the match is weak. The size entry is marked missing in some rows and otherwise reads once, few, many or a size class.

clone_size: -; j_call: TRBJ2-1; v_call: TRBV6-6; d_call: TRBD2; cdr3_nt: TGTGCCAGTTGTCTAGCGGCTTCCTACAATGAGCAGTTCTTC; cdr3_aa: CASCLAASYNEQFF
clone_size: -; j_call: TRBJ2-6; v_call: TRBV5-4; d_call: -; cdr3_nt: TGTGCCAGCAGGCTGTTTTTGGGTGTCGGCTCTGGGGCCAACGTCCTGACTTTC; cdr3_aa: CASRLFLGVGSGANVLTF
clone_size: -; j_call: TRBJ1-1; v_call: TRBV5-6; d_call: -; cdr3_nt: TGTGCCAGCAGCTTGTTGAACACTGAAGCTTTCTTT; cdr3_aa: CASSLLNTEAFF
clone_size: once; j_call: TRBJ1-5; v_call: TRBV10-2; d_call: -; cdr3_nt: TGCGCCAGCAGCCAAGATTTTGGGGCCAATCAGCCCCAGCATTTT; cdr3_aa: CASSQDFGANQPQHF
clone_size: many; j_call: TRBJ2-3; v_call: TRBV7-9; d_call: -; cdr3_nt: TGTGCCAGCAGCTTCGAGGGGCGGTCAGATACGCAGTATTTT; cdr3_aa: CASSFEGRSDTQYF
clone_size: -; j_call: TRBJ2-7; v_call: TRBV6-6; d_call: -; cdr3_nt: TGTGCCAGCAGTTACTCCAGGGGTTACGAGCAGTACTTC; cdr3_aa: CASSYSRGYEQYF
clone_size: -; j_call: TRBJ2-7; v_call: TRBV18; d_call: -; cdr3_nt: TGTGCCAGCTCACCACAAGGAGAACCTAACCACGAGCAGTACTTC; cdr3_aa: CASSPQGEPNHEQYF
clone_size: many; j_call: TRBJ1-1; v_call: TRBV11-2; d_call: -; cdr3_nt: TGTGCCAGCAGCTTAGAACGGAACACTGAAGCTTTCTTT; cdr3_aa: CASSLERNTEAFF
clone_size: many; j_call: TRBJ1-5; v_call: TRBV29-1; d_call: -; cdr3_nt: TGCAGCGTCACCTGGGACAATGGACAGCCCCAGCATTTT; cdr3_aa: CSVTWDNGQPQHF
clone_size: -; j_call: TRBJ1-6; v_call: TRBV5-4; d_call: -; cdr3_nt: TGTGCCAGCAGCTTGGACTTAAATAATTCACCCCTCCACTTT; cdr3_aa: CASSLDLNNSPLHF
clone_size: -; j_call: TRBJ2-3; v_call: TRBV9; d_call: -; cdr3_nt: TGTGCCAGCAACGCGAGAGGAGCAGATACGCAGTATTTT; cdr3_aa: CASNARGADTQYF
clone_size: -; j_call: TRBJ2-7; v_call: TRBV27; d_call: TRBD1; cdr3_nt: TGTGCCAGTTCTACAGGGGGCCTGTACGAGCAGTACTTC; cdr3_aa: CASSTGGLYEQYF
clone_size: -; j_call: TRBJ1-1; v_call: TRBV5-1; d_call: -; cdr3_nt: TGCGCCAGCAGCACGGGCTTCACTGAAGCTTTCTTT; cdr3_aa: CASSTGFTEAFF
clone_size: few; j_call: TRBJ1-1; v_call: TRBV5-5; d_call: -; cdr3_nt: TGTGCCAGCAGCGCGACAGCGAACACTGAAGCTTTCTTT; cdr3_aa: CASSATANTEAFF
clone_size: -; j_call: TRBJ1-1; v_call: TRBV28; d_call: -; cdr3_nt: TGTGCCAGCAGGGAGGGAGTGGGGGCTACTGAAGCTTTCTTT; cdr3_aa: CASREGVGATEAFF
clone_size: -; j_call: TRBJ1-2; v_call: TRBV5-1; d_call: TRBD1; cdr3_nt: TGCGCCAGCAGCCCACAGGGGGAGATGGGTGGCTACACCTTC; cdr3_aa: CASSPQGEMGGYTF
clone_size: -; j_call: TRBJ2-7; v_call: TRBV18; d_call: TRBD2; cdr3_nt: TGTGCCAGCTCGCAGACTAGCGGGAGCTACGAGCAGTACTTC; cdr3_aa: CASSQTSGSYEQYF
clone_size: -; j_call: TRBJ2-5; v_call: TRBV5-1; d_call: TRBD2; cdr3_nt: TGCGCCAGCAGCTCTAGCGGGGAAGAGACCCAGTACTTC; cdr3_aa: CASSSSGEETQYF
clone_size: few; j_call: TRBJ1-2; v_call: TRBV10-3; d_call: -; cdr3_nt: TGTGCCATCAGTGAGGCACGCTATGGCTACACCTTC; cdr3_aa: CAISEARYGYTF
clone_size: -; j_call: TRBJ2-3; v_call: TRBV29-1; d_call: -; cdr3_nt: TGCAGCGTTCAACAGGGAGATACGCAGTATTTT; cdr3_aa: CSVQQGDTQYF
clone_size: -; j_call: TRBJ1-5; v_call: TRBV19; d_call: -; cdr3_nt: TGTGCCAGTACCACAGGGTGGGATCAGCCCCAGCATTTT; cdr3_aa: CASTTGWDQPQHF
clone_size: -; j_call: TRBJ1-1; v_call: TRBV30; d_call: -; cdr3_nt: TGTGCCTGGGAGGGGGGTAAGGCTGAAGCTTTCTTT; cdr3_aa: CAWEGGKAEAFF
clone_size: -; j_call: TRBJ1-1; v_call: TRBV19; d_call: TRBD1; cdr3_nt: TGTGCCAGTAGGTTGGACAGGGACACTGAAGCTTTCTTT; cdr3_aa: CASRLDRDTEAFF
clone_size: -; j_call: TRBJ2-7; v_call: TRBV5-3; d_call: -; cdr3_nt: TGTGCCAGAAGCTTGGTCATTGGGACTGACTACTACGAGCAGTACTTC; cdr3_aa: CARSLVIGTDYYEQYF
clone_size: -; j_call: TRBJ1-2; v_call: TRBV28; d_call: -; cdr3_nt: TGTGCCAGCGTCGTGCAGGGAGGCTATGGCTACACCTTC; cdr3_aa: CASVVQGGYGYTF
clone_size: -; j_call: TRBJ1-1; v_call: TRBV5-8; d_call: TRBD1; cdr3_nt: TGTGCCAGCAGCTTGACCCAGGGGGCCGCTTTCTTT; cdr3_aa: CASSLTQGAAFF
clone_size: -; j_call: TRBJ2-7; v_call: TRBV7-2; d_call: TRBD2; cdr3_nt: TGTGCCAGCAGCCTTAACTTACTCGGACTAGCGCAGGCGGGCGAGCAGTACTTC; cdr3_aa: CASSLNLLGLAQAGEQYF
clone_size: -; j_call: TRBJ1-6; v_call: TRBV28; d_call: -; cdr3_nt: TGTGCCAGCAGTCCCCGAGGCAGGGGAGAGTATAATTCACCCCTCCACTTT; cdr3_aa: CASSPRGRGEYNSPLHF
clone_size: -; j_call: TRBJ2-3; v_call: TRBV25-1; d_call: -; cdr3_nt: TGTGCCAGCAGTGAATATACAGGGACAGATACGCAGTATTTT; cdr3_aa: CASSEYTGTDTQYF
clone_size: once; j_call: TRBJ1-6; v_call: TRBV6-4; d_call: TRBD1; cdr3_nt: TGTGCCAGCTCAGACAGGGCTAATTCACCCCTCCACTTT; cdr3_aa: CASSDRANSPLHF
clone_size: -; j_call: TRBJ2-2; v_call: TRBV7-2; d_call: -; cdr3_nt: TGTGCCAGCAGCTTAGGAGGAACCGGGGAGCTGTTTTTT; cdr3_aa: CASSLGGTGELFF
clone_size: -; j_call: TRBJ2-5; v_call: TRBV18; d_call: -; cdr3_nt: TGTGCCAGCTCACCGTACAACCAAGAGACCCAGTACTTC; cdr3_aa: CASSPYNQETQYF
clone_size: -; j_call: TRBJ1-1; v_call: TRBV6-6; d_call: -; cdr3_nt: TGTGCCAGCAGTTACGCGACAGGAGGAAGGTGGACTGAAGCTTTCTTT; cdr3_aa: CASSYATGGRWTEAFF
clone_size: few; j_call: TRBJ2-1; v_call: TRBV9; d_call: -; cdr3_nt: TGTGCCAGCAGTGACAAGGTAGGGTTCGGGAATGAGCAGTTCTTC; cdr3_aa: CASSDKVGFGNEQFF
clone_size: -; j_call: TRBJ2-7; v_call: TRBV5-8; d_call: -; cdr3_nt: TGTGCCAGCAGCCGAAGGGCCGGGACTGGCTCCTACGAGCAGTACTTC; cdr3_aa: CASSRRAGTGSYEQYF
clone_size: -; j_call: TRBJ2-3; v_call: TRBV7-9; d_call: -; cdr3_nt: TGTGCCAGCAGCTTGAGGGGGTTGGGTGTAGATACGCAGTATTTT; cdr3_aa: CASSLRGLGVDTQYF